These T cell receptor beta chains were read from a single sample in a study of immune characteristics of hereditary and idiopathic chronic pancreatitis. The data were produced by immunoSEQ multiplex PCR, yet TCRdb's version contains in-frame clones alone and is incomplete. There are around 9,400 clones in the sample; roughly 77% occur only once, and about 14% lies in the top ten. The sequencing input was pancreas tissue with idiopathic chronic pancreatitis. Every receptor here comes from a human donor with chronic pancreatitis. The CDR3 runs from the conserved cysteine through the conserved F or W. A D gene is named only where the DNA matches it firmly. Rows may omit the clone size; those that give it use once, few, many or a size class.

TRBJ2-1,-,TRBV4-2,-,CASSPGISEQFF,TGTGCCAGCAGCCCAGGGATTAGCGAGCAGTTCTTC
TRBJ2-1,few,TRBV7-2,-,CASSLQSLNEQFF,TGTGCCAGCAGCTTACAGAGCCTCAATGAGCAGTTCTTC
TRBJ1-2,once,TRBV6-4,TRBD1,CASSPIGGQGAIGYGYTF,TGTGCCAGCAGCCCCATAGGGGGACAGGGGGCAATTGGGTATGGCTACACCTTC
TRBJ1-1,-,TRBV29-1,-,CSVERYEEAPGTEAFF,TGCAGCGTTGAAAGGTACGAGGAGGCCCCGGGCACTGAAGCTTTCTTT
TRBJ2-3,-,TRBV29-1,-,CSVLRAGDTQYF,TGCAGCGTACTACGCGCGGGGGATACGCAGTATTTT
TRBJ2-7,-,TRBV10-1,-,CASSPGGLLEHEQYF,TGCGCCAGCAGCCCCGGGGGGCTCTTGGAGCACGAGCAGTACTTC
TRBJ2-7,-,TRBV19,TRBD1,CASNHKTGLYEQYF,TGTGCCAGTAACCATAAGACAGGGCTCTACGAGCAGTACTTC
TRBJ2-5,-,TRBV12-3/TRBV12-4,-,CASSLEETQYF,TGTGCCAGCAGTTTAGAAGAGACCCAGTACTTC
TRBJ2-1,-,TRBV5-1,TRBD2,CASSLGHSTSANEQFF,TGCGCCAGCAGCTTGGGGCATTCGACTAGCGCGAATGAGCAGTTCTTC
TRBJ1-2,-,TRBV5-1,-,CASSFKTSGTPYGYTF,TGCGCCAGCAGCTTTAAGACGTCCGGGACACCCTATGGCTACACCTTC